This T cell receptor (beta chain) is from a study of OX40 agonist ivuxolimab in advanced cancers. This clone is medium-sized in the sample. Autoimmune disease history or systemic immunosuppression led to patients being barred. TCRdb keeps only in-frame clones here, not all; method: immunoSEQ multiplex PCR. The sample yields some 11,000 clones, roughly 72% seen once. This CDR3 comprises 15 residues. CDR1 is SNHLY, CDR2 FYNNEI, per germline. V lost 5 bases, J lost 0 bases, and 11 bases lay in between. This receptor was identified in an adult with an advanced solid tumor such as melanoma, head and neck, liver or kidney cancer. The input for sequencing was CD4+ or CD8+ T cells sorted from blood, taken in a trial of the OX40 agonist ivuxolimab. V and J are TRBV2 and TRBJ1-3; no definite D call. The DNA for the CDR3 is TGTGCCAGCAGTCTAGGACTTAACTCTGGAAACACCATATATTTT. Its translation is CASSLGLNSGNTIYF.